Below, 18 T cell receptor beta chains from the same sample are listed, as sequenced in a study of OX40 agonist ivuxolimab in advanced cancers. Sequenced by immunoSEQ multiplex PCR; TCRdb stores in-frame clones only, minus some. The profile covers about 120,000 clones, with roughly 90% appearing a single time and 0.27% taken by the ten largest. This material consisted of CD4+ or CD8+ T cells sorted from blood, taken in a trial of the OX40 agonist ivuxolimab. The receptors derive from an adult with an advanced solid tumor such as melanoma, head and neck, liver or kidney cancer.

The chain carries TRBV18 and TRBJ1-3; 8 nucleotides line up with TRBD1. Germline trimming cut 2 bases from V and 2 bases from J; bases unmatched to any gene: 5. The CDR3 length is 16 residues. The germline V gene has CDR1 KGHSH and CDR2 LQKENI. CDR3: CASSPATGEAGNTIYF. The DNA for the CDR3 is TGTGCCAGCTCACCAGCGACAGGGGAAGCTGGAAACACCATATATTTT. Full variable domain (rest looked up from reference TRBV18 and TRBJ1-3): NAGVMQNPRHLVRRRGQEARLRCSPMKGHSHVYWYRQLPEEGLKFMVYLQKENIIDESGMPKERFSAEFPKEGPSILRIQQVVRGDSAAYFCASSPATGEAGNTIYFGEGSWLTVV.

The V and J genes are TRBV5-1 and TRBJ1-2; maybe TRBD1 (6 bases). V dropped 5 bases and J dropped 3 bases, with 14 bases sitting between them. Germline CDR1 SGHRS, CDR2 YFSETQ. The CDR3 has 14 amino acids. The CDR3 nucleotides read TGCGCCAGCAGGGGGGGCCACCCGGACTATGGCTACACCTTC. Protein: CASRGGHPDYGYTF.

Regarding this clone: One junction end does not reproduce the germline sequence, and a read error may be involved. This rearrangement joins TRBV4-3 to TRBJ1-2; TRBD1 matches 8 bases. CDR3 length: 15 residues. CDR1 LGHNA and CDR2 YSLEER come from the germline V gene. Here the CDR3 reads CASSQEGTESGQGRF. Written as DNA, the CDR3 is TGCGCCAGCAGCCAAGAGGGGACGGAAAGTGGACAGGGCCGCTTC.

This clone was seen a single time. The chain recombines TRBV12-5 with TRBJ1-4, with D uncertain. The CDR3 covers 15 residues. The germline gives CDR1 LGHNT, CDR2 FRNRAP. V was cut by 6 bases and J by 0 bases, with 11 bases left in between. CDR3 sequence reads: CASGGSYTTNEKLFF. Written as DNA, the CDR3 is TGTGCTAGTGGGGGGTCATATACAACTAATGAAAAACTGTTTTTT.

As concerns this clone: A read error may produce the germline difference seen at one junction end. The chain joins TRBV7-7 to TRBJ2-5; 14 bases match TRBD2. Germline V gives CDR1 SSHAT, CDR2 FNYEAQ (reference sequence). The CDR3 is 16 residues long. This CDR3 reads CASNRLAGGIGETQYF. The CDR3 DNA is TGTGCTAGCAACCGACTAGCGGGAGGGATCGGAGAGACCCAGTACTTC.

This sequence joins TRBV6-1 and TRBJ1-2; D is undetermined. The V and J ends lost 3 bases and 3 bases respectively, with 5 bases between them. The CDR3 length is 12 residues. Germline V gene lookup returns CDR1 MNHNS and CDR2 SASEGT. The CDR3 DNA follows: TGTGCCAGCAGTGACCGGGACTATGGCTACACCTTC. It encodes CASSDRDYGYTF.

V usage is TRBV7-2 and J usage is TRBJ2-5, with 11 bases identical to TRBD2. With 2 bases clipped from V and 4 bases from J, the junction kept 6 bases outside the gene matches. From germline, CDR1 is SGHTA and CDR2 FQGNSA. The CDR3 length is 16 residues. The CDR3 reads CASSLSTSGGLETQYF. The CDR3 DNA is TGTGCCAGCAGCTTATCTACTAGCGGGGGCTTAGAGACCCAGTACTTC.

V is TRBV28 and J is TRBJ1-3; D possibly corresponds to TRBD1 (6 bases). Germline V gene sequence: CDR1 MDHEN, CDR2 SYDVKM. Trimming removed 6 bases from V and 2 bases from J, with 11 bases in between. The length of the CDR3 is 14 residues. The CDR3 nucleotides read TGTGCCAGCAGAACAGGGTTGGCTGGAAACACCATATATTTT. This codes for CASRTGLAGNTIYF.

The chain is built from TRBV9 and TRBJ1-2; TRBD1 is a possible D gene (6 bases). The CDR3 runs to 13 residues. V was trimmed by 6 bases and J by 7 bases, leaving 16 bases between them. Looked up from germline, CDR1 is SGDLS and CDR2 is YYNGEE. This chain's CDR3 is CASNPSGAGGYTF. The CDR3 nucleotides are TGTGCCAGCAATCCTTCGGGGGCGGGTGGCTACACCTTC.

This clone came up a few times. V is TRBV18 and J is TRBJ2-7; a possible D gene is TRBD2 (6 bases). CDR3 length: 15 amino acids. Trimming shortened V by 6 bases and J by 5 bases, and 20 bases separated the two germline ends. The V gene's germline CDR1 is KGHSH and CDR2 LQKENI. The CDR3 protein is CASSPTGTGLNEQYF. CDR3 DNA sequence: TGTGCCAGCTCGCCTACCGGGACTGGACTAAACGAGCAGTACTTC. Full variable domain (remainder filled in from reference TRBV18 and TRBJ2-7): NAGVMQNPRHLVRRRGQEARLRCSPMKGHSHVYWYRQLPEEGLKFMVYLQKENIIDESGMPKERFSAEFPKEGPSILRIQQVVRGDSAAYFCASSPTGTGLNEQYFGPGTRLTVT.

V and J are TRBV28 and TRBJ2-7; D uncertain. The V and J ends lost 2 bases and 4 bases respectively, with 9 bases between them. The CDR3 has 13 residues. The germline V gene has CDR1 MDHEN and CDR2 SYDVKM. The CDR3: CASSLTRRYEQYF. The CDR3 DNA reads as TGTGCCAGCAGTTTAACCCGCAGGTACGAGCAGTACTTC.

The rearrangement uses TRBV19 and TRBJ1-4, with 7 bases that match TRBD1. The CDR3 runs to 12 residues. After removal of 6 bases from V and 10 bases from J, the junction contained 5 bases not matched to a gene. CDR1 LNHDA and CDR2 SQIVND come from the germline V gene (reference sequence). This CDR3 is CASSPDRAKLFF. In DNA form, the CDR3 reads TGTGCCAGTAGCCCCGACAGGGCAAAACTGTTTTTT.

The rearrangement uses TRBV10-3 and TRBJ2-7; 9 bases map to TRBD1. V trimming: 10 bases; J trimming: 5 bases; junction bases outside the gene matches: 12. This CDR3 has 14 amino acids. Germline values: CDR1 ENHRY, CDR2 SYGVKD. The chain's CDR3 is CATGATGGRDEQYF. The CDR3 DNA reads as TGTGCCACAGGGGCAACAGGGGGCCGGGACGAGCAGTACTTC.

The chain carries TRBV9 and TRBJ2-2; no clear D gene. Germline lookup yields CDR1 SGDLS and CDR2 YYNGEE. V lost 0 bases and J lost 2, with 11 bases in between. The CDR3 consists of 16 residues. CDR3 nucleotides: TGTGCCAGCAGCGTAGGGGTGAGAGACAACACCGGGGAGCTGTTTTTT. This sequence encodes CASSVGVRDNTGELFF.

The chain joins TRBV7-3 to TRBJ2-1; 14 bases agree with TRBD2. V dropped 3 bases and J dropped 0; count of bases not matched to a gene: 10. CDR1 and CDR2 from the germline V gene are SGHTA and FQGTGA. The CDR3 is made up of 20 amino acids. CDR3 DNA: TGTGCCAGCAGCTTGTACCCCGGACTAGCGGGAGGTAGCTCCTACAATGAGCAGTTCTTC. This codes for CASSLYPGLAGGSSYNEQFF.

CDR3 sequence reads: CAISDTSGISGNTIYF. The CDR3 nucleotides read TGTGCCATCAGTGACACGTCGGGAATTTCTGGAAACACCATATATTTT. This rearrangement joins TRBV10-3 to TRBJ1-3; no reliable D call. In germline, CDR1 is ENHRY, CDR2 SYGVKD. This CDR3 comprises 16 residues. Trimming shortened V by 3 bases and J by 1 base, and 13 bases separated the two germline ends.

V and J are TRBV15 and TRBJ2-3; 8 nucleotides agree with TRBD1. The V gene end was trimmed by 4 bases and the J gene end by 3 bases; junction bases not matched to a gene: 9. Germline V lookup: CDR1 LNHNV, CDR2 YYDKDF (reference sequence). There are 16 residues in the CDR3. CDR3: CATSTPGQGMTDTQYF. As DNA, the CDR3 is TGTGCCACCAGCACCCCCGGACAGGGAATGACAGATACGCAGTATTTT.

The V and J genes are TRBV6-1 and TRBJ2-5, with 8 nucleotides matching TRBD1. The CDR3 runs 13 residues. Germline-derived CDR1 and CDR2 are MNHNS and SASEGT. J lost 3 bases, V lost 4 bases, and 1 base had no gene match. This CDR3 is CASSVQGEETQYF. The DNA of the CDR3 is TGTGCCAGCAGTGTACAGGGGGAAGAGACCCAGTACTTC.